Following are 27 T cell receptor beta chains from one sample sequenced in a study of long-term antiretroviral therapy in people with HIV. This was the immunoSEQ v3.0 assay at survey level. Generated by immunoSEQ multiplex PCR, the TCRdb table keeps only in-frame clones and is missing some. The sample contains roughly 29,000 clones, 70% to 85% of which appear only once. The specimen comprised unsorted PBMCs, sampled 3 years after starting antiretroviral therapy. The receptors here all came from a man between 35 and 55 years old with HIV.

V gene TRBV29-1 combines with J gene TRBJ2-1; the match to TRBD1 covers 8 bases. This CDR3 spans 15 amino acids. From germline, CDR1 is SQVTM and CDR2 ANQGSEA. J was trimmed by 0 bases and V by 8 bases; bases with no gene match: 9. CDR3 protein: CSSRTGRNSYNEQFF. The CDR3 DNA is TGCAGCTCGCGGACAGGGAGGAACTCCTACAATGAGCAGTTCTTC.

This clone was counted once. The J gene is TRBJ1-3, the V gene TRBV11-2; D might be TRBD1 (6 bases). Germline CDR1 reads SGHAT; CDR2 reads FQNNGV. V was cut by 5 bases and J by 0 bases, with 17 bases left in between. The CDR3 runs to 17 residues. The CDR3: CASSPQQGISSGNTIYF. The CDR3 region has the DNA TGTGCCAGCAGCCCCCAACAGGGTATTAGCTCTGGAAACACCATATATTTT.

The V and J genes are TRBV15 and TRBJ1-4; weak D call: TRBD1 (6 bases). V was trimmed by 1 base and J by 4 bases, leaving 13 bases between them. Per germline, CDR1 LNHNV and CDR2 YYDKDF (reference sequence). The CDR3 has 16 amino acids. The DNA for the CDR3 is TGTGCCACCAGCAGAGTACAGGGAGAGGGTAATGAAAAACTGTTTTTT. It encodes CATSRVQGEGNEKLFF.

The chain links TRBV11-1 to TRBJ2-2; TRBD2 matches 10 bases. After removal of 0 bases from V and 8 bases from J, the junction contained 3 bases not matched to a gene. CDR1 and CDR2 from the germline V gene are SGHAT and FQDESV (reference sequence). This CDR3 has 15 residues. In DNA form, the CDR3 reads TGTGCCAGCAGCTTAGCAGCGGGAGGGCCTGGGGAGCTGTTTTTT. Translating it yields CASSLAAGGPGELFF.

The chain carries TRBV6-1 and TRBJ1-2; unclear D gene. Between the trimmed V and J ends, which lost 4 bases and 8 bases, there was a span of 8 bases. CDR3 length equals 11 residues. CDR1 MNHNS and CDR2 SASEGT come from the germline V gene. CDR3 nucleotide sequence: TGTGCCAGCAGTGGGGTAGTGGGCTACACCTTC. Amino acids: CASSGVVGYTF.

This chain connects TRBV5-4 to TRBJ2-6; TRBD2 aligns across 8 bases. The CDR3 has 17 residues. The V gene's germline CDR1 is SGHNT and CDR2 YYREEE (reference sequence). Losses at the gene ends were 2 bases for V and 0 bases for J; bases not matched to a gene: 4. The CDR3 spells CASSFGGRSSGANVLTF. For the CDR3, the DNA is TGTGCCAGCAGCTTCGGCGGGAGGAGCTCTGGGGCCAACGTCCTGACTTTC.

The CDR3 here is CASSLGGTDTQYF. The DNA of the CDR3 is TGTGCCAGCAGCTTGGGTGGCACAGATACGCAGTATTTT. V and J are TRBV5-6 and TRBJ2-3; D is uncertain. The germline gives CDR1 SGHDT, CDR2 YYEEEE. This CDR3 comprises 13 residues. V was cut by 0 bases and J by 1 base, with 3 bases left in between. The variable domain in full, with the rest retrieved from reference TRBV5-6 and TRBJ2-3, is DAGVTQSPTHLIKTRGQQVTLRCSPKSGHDTVSWYQQALGQGPQFIFQYYEEEERQRGNFPDRFSGHQFPNYSSELNVNALLLGDSALYLCASSLGGTDTQYFGPGTRLTVL.

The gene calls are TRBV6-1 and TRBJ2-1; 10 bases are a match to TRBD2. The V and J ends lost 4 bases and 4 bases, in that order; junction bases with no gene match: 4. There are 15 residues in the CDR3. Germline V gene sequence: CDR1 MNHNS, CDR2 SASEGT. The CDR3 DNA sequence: TGTGCCAGCAGTGTACAGCGGGGGGGATACAATGAGCAGTTCTTC. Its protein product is CASSVQRGGYNEQFF.

CDR3 nucleotide sequence: TGTGCCAGCAGCCGGGGGTCGGGGCAGCCCCAGCATTTT. Its translation: CASSRGSGQPQHF. The chain uses TRBV2 and TRBJ1-5, with a weak D call TRBD1 (5 bases). This CDR3 region has 13 residues. Germline CDR1 SNHLY, CDR2 FYNNEI. V dropped 6 bases and J dropped 7 bases, with 13 bases sitting between them.

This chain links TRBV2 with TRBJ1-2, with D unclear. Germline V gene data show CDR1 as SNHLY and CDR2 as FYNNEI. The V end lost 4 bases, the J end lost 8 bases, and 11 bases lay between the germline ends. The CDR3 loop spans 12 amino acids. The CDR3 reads CASSVGREGYTF. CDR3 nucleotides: TGTGCCAGCAGTGTGGGAAGGGAAGGCTACACCTTC. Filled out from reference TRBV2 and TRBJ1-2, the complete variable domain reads EPEVTQTPSHQVTQMGQEVILRCVPISNHLYFYWYRQILGQKVEFLVSFYNNEISEKSEIFDDQFSVERPDGSNFTLKIRSTKLEDSAMYFCASSVGREGYTFGSGTRLTVV.

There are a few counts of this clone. In nucleotides, the CDR3 is TGTGCCAGCAGCTTAGGGGGGCAGCGATTACCCTACGAGCAGTACTTC. It is translated as CASSLGGQRLPYEQYF. The V call is TRBV7-9, the J call TRBJ2-7, with D tentatively TRBD1 (6 bases). V shed 1 base and J shed 2 bases, with 15 bases lying between them. From germline, CDR1 is SEHNR and CDR2 FQNEAQ (reference sequence). CDR3 length equals 16 residues. Full variable domain (missing parts from reference TRBV7-9 and TRBJ2-7): DTGVSQNPRHKITKRGQNVTFRCDPISEHNRLYWYRQTLGQGPEFLTYFQNEAQLEKSRLLSDRFSAERPKGSFSTLEIQRTEQGDSAMYLCASSLGGQRLPYEQYFGPGTRLTVT.

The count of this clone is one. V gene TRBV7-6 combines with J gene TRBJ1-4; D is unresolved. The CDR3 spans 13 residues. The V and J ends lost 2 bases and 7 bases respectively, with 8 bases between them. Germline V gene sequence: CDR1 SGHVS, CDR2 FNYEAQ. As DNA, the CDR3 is TGTGCCAGCAGCTTAACGGACGGTGAAAAACTGTTTTTT. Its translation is CASSLTDGEKLFF. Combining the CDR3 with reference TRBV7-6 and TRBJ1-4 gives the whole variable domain GAGVSQSPRYKVTKRGQDVALRCDPISGHVSLYWYRQALGQGPEFLTYFNYEAQQDKSGLPNDRFSAERPEGSISTLTIQRTEQRDSAMYRCASSLTDGEKLFFGSGTQLSVL.

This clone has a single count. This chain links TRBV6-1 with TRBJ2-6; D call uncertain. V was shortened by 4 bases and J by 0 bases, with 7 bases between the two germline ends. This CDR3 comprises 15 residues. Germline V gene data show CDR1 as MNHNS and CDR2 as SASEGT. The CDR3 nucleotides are TGTGCCAGCAGTGGCAGAAGCTCTGGGGCCAACGTCCTGACTTTC. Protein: CASSGRSSGANVLTF.

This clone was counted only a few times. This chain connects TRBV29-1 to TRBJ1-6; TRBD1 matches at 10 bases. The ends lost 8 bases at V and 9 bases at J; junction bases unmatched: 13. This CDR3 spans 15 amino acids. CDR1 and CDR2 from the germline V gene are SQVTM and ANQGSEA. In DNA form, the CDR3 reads TGCAGCTCCCTGAGGAGACAGGGGGCTGGTTCACCCCTCCACTTT. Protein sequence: CSSLRRQGAGSPLHF. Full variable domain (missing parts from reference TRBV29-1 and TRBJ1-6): SAVISQKPSRDICQRGTSLTIQCQVDSQVTMMFWYRQQPGQSLTLIATANQGSEATYESGFVIDKFPISRPNLTFSTLTVSNMSPEDSSIYLCSSLRRQGAGSPLHFGNGTRLTVT.

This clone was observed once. CDR3 residues: CASSKSPGQGLNGYTF. CDR3 bases: TGTGCCAGCAGTAAAAGCCCGGGACAGGGGCTGAATGGCTACACCTTC. This chain links TRBV7-8 with TRBJ1-2; 10 nucleotides agree with TRBD1. The V gene end was trimmed by 6 bases and the J gene end by 6 bases; junction bases not matched to a gene: 13. This CDR3 is 16 amino acids long. Germline-derived CDR1 and CDR2 are SGHVS and FQNEAQ.

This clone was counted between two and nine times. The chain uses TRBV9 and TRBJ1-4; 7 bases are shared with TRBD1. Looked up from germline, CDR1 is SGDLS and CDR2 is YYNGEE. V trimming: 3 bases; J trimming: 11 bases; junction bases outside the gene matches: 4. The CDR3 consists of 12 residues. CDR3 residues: CASSGPQGKLFF. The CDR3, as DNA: TGTGCCAGCAGCGGCCCACAGGGGAAACTGTTTTTT.

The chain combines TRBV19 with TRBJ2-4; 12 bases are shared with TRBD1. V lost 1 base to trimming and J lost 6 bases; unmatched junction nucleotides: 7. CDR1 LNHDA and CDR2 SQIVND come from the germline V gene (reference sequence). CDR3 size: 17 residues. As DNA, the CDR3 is TGTGCCAGTAGTATAGTGGGTGGGACAGGGGGCGCAAACATTCAGTACTTC. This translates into CASSIVGGTGGANIQYF.

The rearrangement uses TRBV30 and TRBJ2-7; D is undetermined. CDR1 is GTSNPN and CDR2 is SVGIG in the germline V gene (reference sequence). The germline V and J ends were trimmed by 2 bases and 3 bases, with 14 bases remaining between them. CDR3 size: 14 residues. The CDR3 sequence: CAWSHGPKRYEQYF. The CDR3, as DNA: TGTGCCTGGAGTCATGGACCTAAGCGCTACGAGCAGTACTTC.

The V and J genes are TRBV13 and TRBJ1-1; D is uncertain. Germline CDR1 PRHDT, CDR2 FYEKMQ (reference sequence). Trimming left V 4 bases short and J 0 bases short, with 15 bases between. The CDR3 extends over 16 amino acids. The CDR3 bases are TGTGCCAGCAGCTCCAAAGGAGAAACTATGAACACTGAAGCTTTCTTT. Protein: CASSSKGETMNTEAFF.

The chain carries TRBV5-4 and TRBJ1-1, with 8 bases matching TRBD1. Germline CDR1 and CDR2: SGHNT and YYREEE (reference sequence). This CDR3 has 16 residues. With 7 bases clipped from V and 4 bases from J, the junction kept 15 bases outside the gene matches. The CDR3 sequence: CASELRDRSYFTEAFF. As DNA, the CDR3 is TGTGCCAGCGAACTCCGGGACAGGTCCTACTTCACTGAAGCTTTCTTT.

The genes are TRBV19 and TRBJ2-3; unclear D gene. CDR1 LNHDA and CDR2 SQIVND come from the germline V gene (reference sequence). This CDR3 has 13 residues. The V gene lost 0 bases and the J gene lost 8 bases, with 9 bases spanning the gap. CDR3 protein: CASSIDRSGTQYF. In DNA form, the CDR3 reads TGTGCCAGTAGTATAGATCGGTCCGGTACGCAGTATTTT.

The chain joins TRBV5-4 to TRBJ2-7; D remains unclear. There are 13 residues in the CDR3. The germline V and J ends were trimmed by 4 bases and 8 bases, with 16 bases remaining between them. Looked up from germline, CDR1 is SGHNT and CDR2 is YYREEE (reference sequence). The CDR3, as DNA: TGTGCCAGCAGCCCCCCCGGTGAATTCAAGCAGTACTTC. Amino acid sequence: CASSPPGEFKQYF.

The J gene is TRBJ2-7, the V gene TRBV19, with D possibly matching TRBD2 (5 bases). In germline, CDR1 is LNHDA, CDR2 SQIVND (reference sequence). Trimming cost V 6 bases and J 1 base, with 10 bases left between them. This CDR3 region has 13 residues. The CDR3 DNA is TGTGCCAGTAGCTTAGGACTGTCCTACGAGCAGTACTTC. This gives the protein CASSLGLSYEQYF.

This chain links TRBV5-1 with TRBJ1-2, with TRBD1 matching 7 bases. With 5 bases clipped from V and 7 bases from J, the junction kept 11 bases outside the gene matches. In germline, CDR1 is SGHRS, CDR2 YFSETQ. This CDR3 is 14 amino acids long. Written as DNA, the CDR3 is TGCGCCAGCAGACCAGACAGGGCGCAAGGTGGCTACACCTTC. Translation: CASRPDRAQGGYTF.

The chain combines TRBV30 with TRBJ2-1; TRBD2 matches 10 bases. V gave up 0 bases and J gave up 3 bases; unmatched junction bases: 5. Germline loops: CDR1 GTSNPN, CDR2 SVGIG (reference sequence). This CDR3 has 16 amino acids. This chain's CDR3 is CAWSVIAGGLYNEQFF. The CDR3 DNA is TGTGCCTGGAGTGTAATAGCGGGAGGACTCTACAATGAGCAGTTCTTC.

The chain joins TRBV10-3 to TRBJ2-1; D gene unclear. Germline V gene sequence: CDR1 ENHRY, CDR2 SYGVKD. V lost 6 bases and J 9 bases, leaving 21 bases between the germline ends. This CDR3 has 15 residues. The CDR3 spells CAISPTDHPNSEQFF. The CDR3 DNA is TGTGCCATCAGCCCCACTGATCACCCGAACAGTGAGCAGTTCTTC.

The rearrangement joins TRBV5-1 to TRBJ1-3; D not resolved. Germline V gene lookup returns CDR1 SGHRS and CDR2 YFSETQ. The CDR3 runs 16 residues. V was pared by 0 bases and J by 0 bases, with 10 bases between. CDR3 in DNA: TGCGCCAGCAGCTTGGGTGCAGCTCCCTCTGGAAACACCATATATTTT. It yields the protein CASSLGAAPSGNTIYF.